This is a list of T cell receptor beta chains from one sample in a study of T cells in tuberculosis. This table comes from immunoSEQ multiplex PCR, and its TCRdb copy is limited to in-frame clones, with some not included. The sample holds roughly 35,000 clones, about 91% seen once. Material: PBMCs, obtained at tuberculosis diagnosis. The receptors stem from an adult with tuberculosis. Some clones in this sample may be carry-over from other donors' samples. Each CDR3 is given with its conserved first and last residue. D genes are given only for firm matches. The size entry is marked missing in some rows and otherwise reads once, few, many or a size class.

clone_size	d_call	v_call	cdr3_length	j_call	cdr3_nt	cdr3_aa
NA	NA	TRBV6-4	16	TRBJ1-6	TGTGCCAGCAGTGACTCGCGCGGGATTAAAAATTCACCCCTCCACTTT	CASSDSRGIKNSPLHF
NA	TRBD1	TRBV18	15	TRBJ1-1	TGTGCCAGCTCACCCCCGACAGGGGGCGTAGGTGAAGCTTTCTTT	CASSPPTGGVGEAFF
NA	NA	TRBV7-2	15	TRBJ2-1	TGTGCCAGCAGCTCCAGTAAAATTACCTACAATGAGCAGTTCTTC	CASSSSKITYNEQFF
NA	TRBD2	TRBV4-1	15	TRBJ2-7	TGCGCCAGCAGCCAAGTTGCGGGACTAGGAACCGAGCAGTACTTC	CASSQVAGLGTEQYF
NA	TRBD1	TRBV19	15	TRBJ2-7	TGTGCCAGTACCATCGGGACAGGGAGAGTCTACGAGCAGTACTTC	CASTIGTGRVYEQYF
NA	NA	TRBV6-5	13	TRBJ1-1	TGTGCCAGCAGTTATAGGGGGAACACTGAAGCTTTCTTT	CASSYRGNTEAFF
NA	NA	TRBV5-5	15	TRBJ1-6	TGTGCCAGCAGCTCACAGACAGGAACGCGTTCACCCCTCCACTTT	CASSSQTGTRSPLHF
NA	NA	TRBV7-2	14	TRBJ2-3	TGTGCCAGCAGCCGCCTTCCTAGGGGGGGGGCGCAGTATTTT	CASSRLPRGGAQYF
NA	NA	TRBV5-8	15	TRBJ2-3	TGTGCCAGCAGCTTTTACAGGGATGGAGCAGATACGCAGTATTTT	CASSFYRDGADTQYF
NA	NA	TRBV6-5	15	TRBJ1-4	TGTGCCAGCAGTTACTCGAGTCCGTCACCCGAAAAACTGTTTTTT	CASSYSSPSPEKLFF
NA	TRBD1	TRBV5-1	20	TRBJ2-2	TGCGCCAGCAGCTTGTTTGTTACGGGACAAACAGGGGGTCCAACCGGGGAGCTGTTTTTT	CASSLFVTGQTGGPTGELFF
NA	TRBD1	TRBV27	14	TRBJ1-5	TGTGCCAGCAGTTTACAGGGGGGCAATCAGCCCCAGCATTTT	CASSLQGGNQPQHF
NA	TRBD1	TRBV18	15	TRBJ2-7	TGTGCCAGCTCACCAAGACAGGGGCCTACCTACGAGCAGTACTTC	CASSPRQGPTYEQYF
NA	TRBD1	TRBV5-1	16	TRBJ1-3	TGCGCCAGCAGCTTGGAGACAGGGGGGGCTGGAAACACCATATATTTT	CASSLETGGAGNTIYF
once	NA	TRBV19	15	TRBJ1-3	TGTGCCAGTAGTACAGGGGCTTACTCTGGAAACACCATATATTTT	CASSTGAYSGNTIYF
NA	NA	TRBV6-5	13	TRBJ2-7	TGTGCCAGCAGTTACAGGGCACCGGGGGAGCAGTACTTC	CASSYRAPGEQYF
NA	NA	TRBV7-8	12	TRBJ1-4	TGTGCCAGCAGCCCCTCTAATGAAAAACTGTTTTTT	CASSPSNEKLFF
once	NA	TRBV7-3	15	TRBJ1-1	TGTGCCAGCAGCTTAAACGGGGGGGTAAACACTGAAGCTTTCTTT	CASSLNGGVNTEAFF
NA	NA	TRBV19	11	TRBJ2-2	TGTGCCAGTAGTCTCCCCGGGGAGCTGTTTTTT	CASSLPGELFF
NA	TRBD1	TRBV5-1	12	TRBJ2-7	TGCGCCAGCAGCCAGGGGGCCTACGAGCAGTACTTC	CASSQGAYEQYF
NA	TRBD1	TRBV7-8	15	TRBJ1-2	TGTGCCAGCAGCTCCCAGACAGGGACAAACTATGGCTACACCTTC	CASSSQTGTNYGYTF
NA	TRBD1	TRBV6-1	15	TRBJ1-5	TGTGCCAGCAGGCGGCAGACAGGGTCAAATCAGCCCCAGCATTTT	CASRRQTGSNQPQHF
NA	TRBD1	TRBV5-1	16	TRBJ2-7	TGCGCCAGCAGCTTGGGCTCCGGGACAGAGGGTCTGGGGCAGTACTTC	CASSLGSGTEGLGQYF
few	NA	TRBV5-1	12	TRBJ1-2	TGCGCCAGCAGCTTTTCATCGGGAGGCTACACCTTC	CASSFSSGGYTF
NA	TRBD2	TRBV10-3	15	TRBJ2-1	TGTGCCATCAGTGAGCCGGGACTAGCGGGGGTTGAGCAGTTCTTC	CAISEPGLAGVEQFF
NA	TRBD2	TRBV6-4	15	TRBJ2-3	TGTGCCAGCAGTAATAGCGGGGGAGGTGCGGATACGCAGTATTTT	CASSNSGGGADTQYF
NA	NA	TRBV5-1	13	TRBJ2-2	TGCGCCAGCAGTGGTCAGTACACCGGGGAGCTGTTTTTT	CASSGQYTGELFF
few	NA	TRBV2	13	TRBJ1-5	TGTGCCAGCAGTGGAGGGAACAATCAGCCCCAGCATTTT	CASSGGNNQPQHF
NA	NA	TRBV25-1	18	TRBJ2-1	TGTGCCAGCAGTGAAGCGTCGGGGATTAAGAGCTCCTACAATGAGCAGTTCTTC	CASSEASGIKSSYNEQFF
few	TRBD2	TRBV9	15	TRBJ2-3	TGTGCCAGCAGCGAGCGGGGGGGCCTGGAAGATACGCAGTATTTT	CASSERGGLEDTQYF
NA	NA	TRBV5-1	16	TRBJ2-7	TGCGCCAGCAGCTTTGCCCCCCTGACTGCAACCTACGAGCAGTACTTC	CASSFAPLTATYEQYF
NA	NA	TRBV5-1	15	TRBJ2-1	TGCGCCACAACACTGGGGGGGGCGTCCTACAATGAGCAGTTCTTC	CATTLGGASYNEQFF
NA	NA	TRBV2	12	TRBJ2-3	TGTGCCAGCAGTAAGGACTCGAATACGCAGTATTTT	CASSKDSNTQYF
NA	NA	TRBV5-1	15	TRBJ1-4	TGCGCCAGCAGCTTGGCGGCAGGGGCTCATGAAAAACTGTTTTTT	CASSLAAGAHEKLFF
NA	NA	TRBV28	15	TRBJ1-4	TGTGCCAGCAGTCCGTACAGACGCCTTAATGAAAAACTGTTTTTT	CASSPYRRLNEKLFF
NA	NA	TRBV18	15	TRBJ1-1	TGTGCCAGCTCACCACCGCAGGGCATGAACACTGAAGCTTTCTTT	CASSPPQGMNTEAFF
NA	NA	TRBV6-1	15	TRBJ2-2	TGTGCCAGCAGTGAAGTTTTGAGGAACACCGGGGAGCTGTTTTTT	CASSEVLRNTGELFF
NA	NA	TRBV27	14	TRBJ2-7	TGTGCCAGCAGTTCGGACATTCTCTCCTACGAGCAGTACTTC	CASSSDILSYEQYF
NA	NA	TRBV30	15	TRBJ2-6	TGTGCCTGGCGTGGATCGCGTAGTCGGGCCAACGTCCTGACTTTC	CAWRGSRSRANVLTF
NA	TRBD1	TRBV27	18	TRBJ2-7	TGTGCCAGCAGTTTACAACCAGTCTCCGGGACAGGGGGTTACGAGCAGTACTTC	CASSLQPVSGTGGYEQYF
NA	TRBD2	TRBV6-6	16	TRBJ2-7	TGTGCCACCCAGAACCCGCGCTCGGGGGGGGCCGGCGAGCAGTACTTC	CATQNPRSGGAGEQYF
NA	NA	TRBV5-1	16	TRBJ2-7	TGCGCCAGCAGCTTAAGACTGGCAGGGTCCCAAGGGGAGCAGTACTTC	CASSLRLAGSQGEQYF
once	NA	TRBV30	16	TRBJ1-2	TGTGCCTGTTCCCCCGCGGACAGAAGGATGGGATATGGCTACACCTTC	CACSPADRRMGYGYTF
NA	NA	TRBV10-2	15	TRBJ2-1	TGCGCCAGCAGTGTAACAGGGCCCGAGTACAATGAGCAGTTCTTC	CASSVTGPEYNEQFF
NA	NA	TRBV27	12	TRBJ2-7	TGTGCCAGCAGTCTGACAGGTAACGAGCAGTACTTC	CASSLTGNEQYF
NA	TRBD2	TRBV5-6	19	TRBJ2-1	TGTGCCAGCAGCGCGGAGGGGACTAGCGGGCTTGTAGGGGGTGATGAGCAGTTCTTC	CASSAEGTSGLVGGDEQFF
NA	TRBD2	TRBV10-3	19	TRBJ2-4	TGTGCCATCAGTGAGCTTATGACTAGCGGGGCCTCAGCCAAAAACATTCAGTACTTC	CAISELMTSGASAKNIQYF
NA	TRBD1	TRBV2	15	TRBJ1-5	TGTGCCAGCAGACAGGGGTTAAGGAGCAATCAGCCCCAGCATTTT	CASRQGLRSNQPQHF
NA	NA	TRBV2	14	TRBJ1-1	TGTGCCAGCAGTGGCAATCTCGGGAGCCATGAAGCTTTCTTT	CASSGNLGSHEAFF
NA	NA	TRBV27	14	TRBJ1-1	TGTGCCAGCAGTTGGGCTTTCATGAACACTGAAGCTTTCTTT	CASSWAFMNTEAFF
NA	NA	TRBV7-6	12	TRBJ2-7	TGTGCCAGCAGCAAAGTAGCGTCCGAGCAGTACTTC	CASSKVASEQYF
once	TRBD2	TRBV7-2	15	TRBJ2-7	TGTGCCAGCAGCATAGGGACTACTGGGGCTCGAGAGCAGTACTTC	CASSIGTTGAREQYF
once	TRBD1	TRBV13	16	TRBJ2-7	TGTGCCAGCAGCAAAACCCAGGGGGACAGACAGTACGAGCAGTACTTC	CASSKTQGDRQYEQYF
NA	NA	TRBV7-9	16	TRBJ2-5	TGTGCCAGCAGCAACCCGGGAGAGTTGCTGGGAGAGACCCAGTACTTC	CASSNPGELLGETQYF
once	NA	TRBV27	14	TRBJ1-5	TGTGCCAGCAGTTTGGGTCAGGGGAGCCAGCCCCAGCATTTT	CASSLGQGSQPQHF